The present T cell receptor beta chain was sequenced within a study of T cell changes during pregnancy in multiple sclerosis. TCRdb keeps only in-frame clones here, not all; method: immunoSEQ multiplex PCR. The sample consists of about 22,000 clones, just over 90% of them appearing once. The CDR3 length is 13 residues. Germline V lookup: CDR1 SNHLY, CDR2 FYNNEI. The V gene lost 10 bases and the J gene lost 9 bases, with 19 bases spanning the gap. The sequences come from CD4+ T cells from peripheral blood mononuclear cells, collected after pregnancy. The J gene is TRBJ2-1, the V gene TRBV2, with D maybe TRBD2 (6 bases). The receptor's source is a female donor in good health, enrolled as a control in a pregnancy study. DNA for the CDR3: TGTGCCACCAAGGGACTTGGGAAGGGTGAGCAGTTCTTC. Its protein is CATKGLGKGEQFF.